This T cell receptor (beta chain) derives from a study of blood T cell repertoires in COVID-19. Generated by immunoSEQ multiplex PCR, the TCRdb table keeps only in-frame clones and is missing some. The profile shows about 59,000 clones, less than 85% of them singletons. The CDR3 loop spans 16 amino acids. Germline CDR1 reads LNHDA; CDR2 reads SQIVND (reference sequence). Trimming left V 1 base short and J 7 bases short, with 16 bases between. The rearrangement links TRBV19 to TRBJ2-2; D may be TRBD1 (6 bases). The clonotype comes from a woman aged 45-60 years with active or convalescent COVID-19. What was sequenced was peripheral blood. As DNA, the CDR3 is TGTGCCAGTAGTATAGTCGGCAGGGGTCTAGGCGGGGAGCTGTTTTTT. It codes for CASSIVGRGLGGELFF.